Below are 3 T cell receptor beta chains sequenced from a single sample in a study of blood T cell repertoires in COVID-19 (dated by TCRdb to 2020 to 2021). Libraries came from the immunoSEQ multiplex PCR assay. TCRdb carries this immuneACCESS record with in-frame sequences only. Its versions omit some clonotypes, under half of them owing to an unresolved V gene in the studies checked, with the rest unexplained. This sample has some 75,000 clones in its table, and approximately 80% of those were observed once. Around 13% of the sample is in the top ten clones. The material sequenced was peripheral blood. The source of these receptors is a middle-aged man with COVID-19, enrolled during active disease.

This CDR3 reads CSVPFGDNEQFF. CDR3 sequence (DNA): TGCAGCGTCCCATTCGGGGACAATGAGCAGTTCTTC. V usage is TRBV29-1 and J usage is TRBJ2-1, with D possibly TRBD2 on 5 matching bases. Trimming shortened V by 6 bases and J by 5 bases, and 11 bases separated the two germline ends. This CDR3 is built from 12 residues. Germline assignment: CDR1 SQVTM and CDR2 ANQGSEA.

The chain has TRBV5-4 and TRBJ2-6; D possibly corresponds to TRBD1 (5 bases). Germline-derived CDR1 and CDR2 are SGHNT and YYREEE (reference sequence). V dropped 3 bases and J dropped 2 bases, with 12 bases sitting between them. The CDR3 sequence is 16 residues long. This CDR3 is CASSSPARAGANVLTF. Here the CDR3 DNA reads TGTGCCAGCAGCTCCCCCGCCAGGGCTGGGGCCAACGTCCTGACTTTC.

The sample holds one count of this clone. The rearrangement uses TRBV29-1 and TRBJ2-7; possible D gene TRBD2, 6 bases. Trimming cost V 4 bases and J 5 bases, with 12 bases left between them. Germline V gene lookup returns CDR1 SQVTM and CDR2 ANQGSEA. CDR3 size: 12 residues. In DNA form, the CDR3 reads TGCAGCGTTGTGCGGAGGGACCACGAGCAGTACTTC. Translating gives CSVVRRDHEQYF.